These 14 T cell receptor beta chains were sequenced from one sample in a study of cytomegalovirus exposure and HLA in healthy donors (dated by TCRdb to between 2016 and 2019). Preparation of the library involved the immunoSEQ multiplex PCR assay. Not all clones reach the TCRdb copy of this immuneACCESS table, which keeps in-frame sequences only. Checked studies attribute under half of the gap to unresolved V genes and leave the rest unexplained. The sample table shows just under 75,000 clones, and 94% are seen once. The leading ten clones occupy 3.2% of the sample. Source material: PBMCs. These receptors were collected from a woman aged 18-35 years in good health and CMV-seropositive.

The J gene is TRBJ1-6, the V gene TRBV25-1; maybe TRBD1 (5 bases). This CDR3 is 15 amino acids long. V lost 1 base and J 5 bases, leaving 9 bases between the germline ends. The germline V gene encodes CDR1 MGHDK and CDR2 SYGVNS. CDR3 loop: CASSESGLNNSPLHF. Here the CDR3 DNA reads TGTGCCAGCAGTGAATCAGGGTTAAATAATTCACCCCTCCACTTT.

The chain carries TRBV6-1 and TRBJ2-7; maybe TRBD2 (5 bases). Germline V CDR1 and CDR2: MNHNS, SASEGT. This CDR3 is built from 15 residues. V shed 0 bases and J shed 4 bases, with 13 bases lying between them. CDR3 amino acids: CASSEAGGGRYEQYF. The CDR3 DNA is TGTGCCAGCAGTGAAGCGGGCGGAGGCCGTTACGAGCAGTACTTC.

The chain is built from TRBV12-5 and TRBJ2-2; TRBD2 matches at 10 bases. This CDR3 contains 19 residues. V dropped 0 bases and J dropped 3; count of bases not matched to a gene: 10. Germline V gene lookup returns CDR1 LGHNT and CDR2 FRNRAP. CDR3 bases: TGTGCTAGTGGTTTGGTAGAGAAGCTAGCGGGAGTGGACACCGGGGAGCTGTTTTTT. Amino acids: CASGLVEKLAGVDTGELFF.

This clone was seen just once. This rearrangement joins TRBV5-4 to TRBJ2-7, with 7 bases fitting TRBD1. The CDR3 spans 15 residues. CDR1 is SGHNT, CDR2 YYREEE, per germline (reference sequence). J lost 3 bases, V lost 4 bases, and 10 bases had no gene match. The CDR3 here is CASSPRQGEFYEQYF. CDR3 DNA: TGTGCCAGCAGCCCCCGACAGGGTGAATTCTACGAGCAGTACTTC. The whole variable domain, filled in from reference TRBV5-4 and TRBJ2-7, reads ETGVTQSPTHLIKTRGQQVTLRCSSQSGHNTVSWYQQALGQGPQFIFQYYREEENGRGNFPPRFSGLQFPNYSSELNVNALELDDSALYLCASSPRQGEFYEQYFGPGTRLTVT.

The V and J genes are TRBV2 and TRBJ1-5; 7 bases are shared with TRBD1. CDR1 SNHLY and CDR2 FYNNEI come from the germline V gene. V was pared by 5 bases and J by 4 bases, with 14 bases of the junction left unmatched. The CDR3 contains 17 residues. The CDR3 DNA reads as TGTGCCAGCAGTCAGTGGAGGGGACAGAGGGGGAATCAGCCCCAGCATTTT. This gives the protein CASSQWRGQRGNQPQHF.

The chain combines TRBV4-1 with TRBJ2-1; 7 bases map to TRBD1. CDR3 length: 14 amino acids. Germline lookup yields CDR1 MGHRA and CDR2 YSYEKL. V dropped 1 base and J dropped 6; count of bases not matched to a gene: 3. This chain's CDR3 is CASSQAGTVNEQFF. The CDR3 nucleotides are TGCGCCAGCAGCCAAGCCGGGACAGTCAATGAGCAGTTCTTC.

The rearrangement links TRBV7-9 to TRBJ1-1; D is ambiguous. The CDR3 runs 14 residues. V was trimmed by 3 bases and J by 2 bases, leaving 10 bases between them. Germline CDR1 SEHNR, CDR2 FQNEAQ (reference sequence). In DNA, the CDR3 is TGTGCCAGCAGCTTCGCAAAAACAAACACTGAAGCTTTCTTT. It is translated as CASSFAKTNTEAFF.

V is TRBV9 and J is TRBJ1-1; 8 bases are shared with TRBD1. Trimming at V came to 7 bases and at J to 1 base, leaving 18 bases not matched to a gene. Germline V gene lookup returns CDR1 SGDLS and CDR2 YYNGEE. The CDR3 contains 18 residues. The CDR3 DNA reads as TGTGCCAGCGGGGACCATACCCAAAATGGACAGGGGAACACTGAAGCTTTCTTT. Its protein product is CASGDHTQNGQGNTEAFF. Full variable domain (remainder filled in from reference TRBV9 and TRBJ1-1): DSGVTQTPKHLITATGQRVTLRCSPRSGDLSVYWYQQSLDQGLQFLIQYYNGEERAKGNILERFSAQQFPDLHSELNLSSLELGDSALYFCASGDHTQNGQGNTEAFFGQGTRLTVV.

The CDR3 protein is CASSPGLGREETQYF. The CDR3 region has the DNA TGTGCCAGCAGTCCCGGGCTCGGCAGGGAAGAGACCCAGTACTTC. The chain couples TRBV28 to TRBJ2-5, with D maybe TRBD1 (5 bases). Between the trimmed V and J ends, which lost 5 bases and 3 bases, there was a span of 16 bases. Germline V CDR1 and CDR2: MDHEN, SYDVKM. The CDR3 is made up of 15 amino acids.

The chain carries TRBV5-1 and TRBJ2-5; TRBD2 might be the D (5 bases). V was cut by 5 bases and J by 5 bases, with 13 bases left in between. This CDR3 is 13 amino acids long. The germline V gene has CDR1 SGHRS and CDR2 YFSETQ. CDR3 protein: CASRLVGIETQYF. For the CDR3, the DNA is TGCGCCAGCAGACTTGTCGGGATCGAGACCCAGTACTTC.

This sequence joins TRBV30 and TRBJ2-1; TRBD2 matches at 10 bases. Germline-derived CDR1 and CDR2 are GTSNPN and SVGIG (reference sequence). The CDR3 consists of 15 residues. J gave up 3 bases and V 2 bases, and 4 bases lay outside the gene matches. DNA of the CDR3: TGTGCCTGGAGTAGGAGCGGGAGGGACTACAATGAGCAGTTCTTC. Translation: CAWSRSGRDYNEQFF.

The rearrangement uses TRBV11-2 and TRBJ1-5, with D hard to call. CDR3 length: 15 residues. Germline CDR1 reads SGHAT; CDR2 reads FQNNGV. Trimming removed 4 bases from V and 2 bases from J, with 12 bases in between. The CDR3 protein is CASSSRVGGNQPQHF. For the CDR3, the DNA is TGTGCCAGCAGCTCACGGGTTGGCGGCAATCAGCCCCAGCATTTT.

This chain connects TRBV9 to TRBJ2-3; 9 bases fit TRBD1. V lost 2 bases to trimming and J lost 7 bases; unmatched junction nucleotides: 5. This CDR3 region has 14 residues. CDR1 and CDR2 from the germline V gene are SGDLS and YYNGEE. The CDR3 loop reads CASSVGQGGYTQYF. DNA for the CDR3: TGTGCCAGCAGCGTGGGACAGGGTGGGTATACGCAGTATTTT.

This rearrangement joins TRBV29-1 to TRBJ2-3; 8 bases map to TRBD1. Germline values: CDR1 SQVTM, CDR2 ANQGSEA. This CDR3 has 13 residues. Unmatched junction bases numbered 8, after V lost 8 bases and J lost 4 bases. As DNA, the CDR3 is TGCAGCTTCGGACAGGGTTTTGCAGATACGCAGTATTTT. The encoded protein is CSFGQGFADTQYF.